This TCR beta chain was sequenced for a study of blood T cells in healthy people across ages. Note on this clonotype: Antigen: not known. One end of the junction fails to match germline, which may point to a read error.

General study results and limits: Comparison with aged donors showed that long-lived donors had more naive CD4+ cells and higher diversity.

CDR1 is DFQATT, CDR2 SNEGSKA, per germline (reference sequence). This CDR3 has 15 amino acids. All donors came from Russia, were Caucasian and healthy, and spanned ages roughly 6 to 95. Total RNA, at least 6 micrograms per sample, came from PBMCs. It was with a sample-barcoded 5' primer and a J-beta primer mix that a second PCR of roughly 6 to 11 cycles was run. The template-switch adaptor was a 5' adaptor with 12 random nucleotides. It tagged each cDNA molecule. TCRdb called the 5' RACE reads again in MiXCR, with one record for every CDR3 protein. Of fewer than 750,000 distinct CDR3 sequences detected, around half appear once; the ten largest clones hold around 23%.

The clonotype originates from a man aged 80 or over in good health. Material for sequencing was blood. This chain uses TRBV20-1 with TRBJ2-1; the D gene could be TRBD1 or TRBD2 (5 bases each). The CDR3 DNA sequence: TGCAGTGCTAGTCGGGACGGAAGCTCCTACAATGGGCAGTTCTTC. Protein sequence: CSASRDGSSYNGQFF.